This section outlines one T cell receptor beta chain sequence together with its context. This clone was seen only a few times. There is no known antigen for this receptor. Qualities for individual bases were not recorded, and no much larger clone is one base off. This sample was included in a study of T cell responses to AZD1222 COVID-19 vaccine (dated by TCRdb to about 2021). Study-wide context: A total of roughly 240 trial participants underwent TCR sequencing, of whom around 200 received two doses of AZD1222 and approximately 25 received two doses of the MenACWY control vaccine. Trial participants were enrolled by age into 18-55, 56-69 and 70-plus year subgroups, with roughly 160, 29 and 62 TCR-sequenced participants respectively.

General findings and caveats noted by the study authors: Spike-specific TCR breadth and depth rose significantly after two AZD1222 doses compared with day 0 and with MenACWY recipients. Most participants were white British and females outnumbered males, and the authors suggested that clonal diversity may have been underestimated. In the small 56-69-year group, the increase in depth fell short of significance, most likely because of low power. The vaccine-associated CD4 TCRs covered the entire spike protein, and the dominant responses fell in regions 160-218 and 743-854. Because no day 14 peak-response samples were available, repertoires were characterized only after the peak T cell response. Only a handful of AZD1222 recipients were SARS-CoV-2 seropositive at baseline, limiting conclusions about previously exposed vaccinees. Reportedly, almost half of the unique spike-specific TCRs recognized epitopes lying outside the regions that are mutated in the B.1.351 and B.1.1.7 variants.

Measured from the cysteine to the phenylalanine, the CDR3 is 13 residues long. Of the read, only the CDR3 DNA is kept; its 39 bases are in frame from base 1. Via the germline V gene, CDR1 is MDHEN and CDR2 SYDVKM. Relative to germline, V is 7 bases shorter and J is 0 bases shorter, with 6 bases between their ends. The CDR3 regions of human TCRbeta chains were analyzed by immunosequencing. On the authors' methods: Repertoire TCRs were checked for matches against a reference library of SARS-CoV-2-specific TCRs that had been generated using the MIRA antigen-specificity platform. Breadth was defined as the fraction of unique TCRs that were SARS-CoV-2-associated. Depth was defined as the fraction of total T cells that were SARS-CoV-2-associated. Using the MIRA data, each spike-specific TCR was assigned both to the spike region to which the TCR was reactive and to a CD4 or CD8 class. Log10-transformed breadth and depth values were compared by one-way ANOVA with Sidak's multiple comparisons tests. Sourced from immuneACCESS, this table was stored by TCRdb with only in-frame sequences that have V and J called. A share of the clones is absent; for the studies checked, an unresolved V gene accounts for under half, and the remainder has no known explanation. V, J and clone size are taken as reported in that table, and D and trimming were inferred from the DNA itself. This sample holds 110,000 to 150,000 clones; roughly 93% were observed only once. The ten largest clones add up to approximately 12% of the sample.

This specimen's time point label, per the study, means: sample from adult after SARS-CoV-2 infection, after symptom onset. Two convalescent COVID-19 patients, sampled after symptom onset from adults with prior SARS-CoV-2 infection, were also TCR-sequenced for comparison. The chain links TRBV28 with TRBJ1-4; there is no confident call for the D gene. The clonotype was recovered from an adult who had recovered from COVID-19. Source: peripheral blood, taken after recovery from COVID-19. For the CDR3, the sequence is CASTTSTNEKLFF. The DNA sequence reads TGTGCCAGCACTACCTCAACTAATGAAAAACTGTTTTTT.